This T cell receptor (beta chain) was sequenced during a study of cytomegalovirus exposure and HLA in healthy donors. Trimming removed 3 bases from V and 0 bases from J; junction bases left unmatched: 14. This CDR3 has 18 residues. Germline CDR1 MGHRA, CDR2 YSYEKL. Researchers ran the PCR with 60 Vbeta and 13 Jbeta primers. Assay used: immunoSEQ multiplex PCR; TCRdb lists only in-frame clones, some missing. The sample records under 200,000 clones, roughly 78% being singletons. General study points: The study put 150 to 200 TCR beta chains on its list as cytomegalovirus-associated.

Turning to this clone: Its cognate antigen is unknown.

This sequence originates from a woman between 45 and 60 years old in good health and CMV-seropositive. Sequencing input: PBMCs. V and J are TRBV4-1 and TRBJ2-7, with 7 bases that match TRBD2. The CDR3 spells CASSHPRTSEDPSYEQYF. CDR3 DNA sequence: TGCGCCAGCAGCCATCCGAGAACTAGCGAGGACCCCTCCTACGAGCAGTACTTC.